These 24 T cell receptor beta chains originate from one sample sequenced in a study of PD-1 blockade in classical Hodgkin lymphoma. Profiled with immunoSEQ multiplex PCR; TCRdb holds only in-frame clones, not every one. The sample comprises about 99,000 clones, about four fifths of which are singletons, and under 20% rests with the top ten. Every single patient, without exception, relapsed after autologous stem cell transplantation, and brentuximab vedotin exposure varied. Sample: peripheral blood mononuclear cells (PBMCs), taken before the second cycle of nivolumab. These receptors were collected from a human donor with classical Hodgkin lymphoma.

The J gene is TRBJ1-1, the V gene TRBV21-1. TRBV21-1 is a known pseudogene. This CDR3 contains 17 residues. The CDR3 region has the DNA TGTGCCAGCAGCTTTAATGGTGGAGGGACCTCGAACACTGAAGCTTTCTTT. This encodes CASSFNGGGTSNTEAFF.

The rearrangement uses TRBV27 and TRBJ2-1; 15 bases line up with TRBD2. Germline loops: CDR1 MNHEY, CDR2 SMNVEV (reference sequence). Unmatched junction bases numbered 7, after V lost 4 bases and J lost 0 bases. The CDR3 loop spans 19 amino acids. This CDR3 is CASSSPGLAGGFSYNEQFF. The DNA of the CDR3 is TGTGCCAGCAGTTCCCCGGGACTAGCGGGAGGTTTCTCCTACAATGAGCAGTTCTTC.

The chain joins TRBV7-8 to TRBJ2-3; D gene unclear. From germline, CDR1 is SGHVS and CDR2 FQNEAQ. The CDR3 consists of 15 residues. V shed 1 base and J shed 14 bases, with 22 bases lying between them. Written as DNA, the CDR3 is TGTGCCAGCAGCTTAGAAGGTCGCGGATCTGGGAAGTGGTATTTT. It codes for CASSLEGRGSGKWYF.

V gene TRBV27 combines with J gene TRBJ1-2, with D perhaps TRBD1 (6 bases). Germline V gene data show CDR1 as MNHEY and CDR2 as SMNVEV (reference sequence). The CDR3 totals 14 residues. V was shortened by 3 bases and J by 6 bases, with 14 bases between the two germline ends. The CDR3 is CASSLGGRRDGYTF. The CDR3 bases are TGTGCCAGCAGTTTGGGGGGGCGCAGGGATGGCTACACCTTC.

This sequence joins TRBV2 and TRBJ2-1; the match to TRBD2 covers 15 bases. Per the germline V gene, CDR1 is SNHLY and CDR2 is FYNNEI. V trimming: 7 bases; J trimming: 6 bases; junction bases outside the gene matches: 4. The CDR3 has 15 residues. Written as DNA, the CDR3 is TGTGCCAGCATTCGGACTAGCGGGAGGGTCAATGAGCAGTTCTTC. Translating it yields CASIRTSGRVNEQFF.

This chain connects TRBV10-3 to TRBJ2-2; D remains unclear. Trimming shortened V by 2 bases and J by 7 bases, and 14 bases separated the two germline ends. CDR1 is ENHRY and CDR2 is SYGVKD in the germline V gene. The length of the CDR3 is 15 residues. CDR3 sequence reads: CAISEKASQIGELFF. As DNA, the CDR3 is TGTGCCATCAGTGAGAAGGCCAGCCAGATCGGGGAGCTGTTTTTT.

This clone was observed many times. The V call is TRBV9, the J call TRBJ2-1; TRBD1 aligns across 7 bases. Germline-derived CDR1 and CDR2 are SGDLS and YYNGEE. CDR3 length: 17 amino acids. The V and J ends lost 3 bases and 0 bases, in that order; junction bases with no gene match: 9. In DNA form, the CDR3 reads TGTGCCAGCAGCGCAGAGGGGGCCGGAGGCTCCTACAATGAGCAGTTCTTC. Protein product: CASSAEGAGGSYNEQFF.

This clone was observed once. This chain links TRBV5-4 with TRBJ1-1, with TRBD1 as a possible D gene (5 bases). Germline CDR1 and CDR2: SGHNT and YYREEE (reference sequence). Trimming shortened V by 0 bases and J by 1 base, and 10 bases separated the two germline ends. The CDR3 loop spans 15 amino acids. The CDR3 spells CASSLDSGRNTEAFF. CDR3 nucleotide sequence: TGTGCCAGCAGCTTGGATTCAGGGCGGAACACTGAAGCTTTCTTT.

The V call is TRBV19, the J call TRBJ1-2; D is undetermined. The V gene's germline CDR1 is LNHDA and CDR2 SQIVND (reference sequence). This CDR3 has 16 amino acids. V was cut by 0 bases and J by 6 bases, with 17 bases left in between. CDR3 bases: TGTGCCAGTAGTATAGATCGCCTGCCTGGGGATAATGGCTACACCTTC. Translated, it gives CASSIDRLPGDNGYTF.

This clone was counted a single time. This sequence joins TRBV27 and TRBJ2-2, with D possibly TRBD1 on 5 matching bases. Trimming removed 8 bases from V and 1 base from J, with 5 bases in between. CDR3 size: 12 residues. The germline V gene has CDR1 MNHEY and CDR2 SMNVEV (reference sequence). In DNA form, the CDR3 reads TGTGCCAGCGGACAGAACACCGGGGAGCTGTTTTTT. Amino acids: CASGQNTGELFF.

The chain carries TRBV9 and TRBJ2-7; TRBD1 is a possible D gene (6 bases). Germline CDR1 reads SGDLS; CDR2 reads YYNGEE. The V and J ends lost 4 bases and 0 bases respectively, with 14 bases between them. CDR3 size: 15 residues. CDR3 in amino acids: CASSSRGDNSYEQYF. Here the CDR3 DNA reads TGTGCCAGCAGCTCGAGAGGGGACAACTCCTACGAGCAGTACTTC.

This clone has just one count. J is TRBJ2-7 and V is TRBV27; 13 positions match TRBD2. V shed 5 bases and J 5 bases; nucleotides not matched to a gene: 12. Germline V gene lookup returns CDR1 MNHEY and CDR2 SMNVEV (reference sequence). This CDR3 has 17 amino acids. In nucleotides, the CDR3 is TGTGCCAGCAGTCAAACCCGGACTAGCGGGAGAATCGACGAGCAGTACTTC. Translated: CASSQTRTSGRIDEQYF.

The chain has TRBV18 and TRBJ2-3; D possibly uses TRBD1 or TRBD2 (6 bases each). The CDR3 sequence is 16 residues long. The V and J ends lost 0 bases and 5 bases respectively, with 15 bases between them. Per germline, CDR1 KGHSH and CDR2 LQKENI. The chain's CDR3 is CASSPPGGHEGDTQYF. For the CDR3, the DNA is TGTGCCAGCTCACCACCAGGGGGGCATGAGGGAGATACGCAGTATTTT.

The chain employs TRBV6-6 and TRBJ2-7, with 7 bases matching TRBD2. J gave up 2 bases and V 0 bases, and 4 bases lay outside the gene matches. The germline V gene has CDR1 MNHNY and CDR2 SVGAGI (reference sequence). The CDR3 extends over 15 amino acids. The CDR3 bases are TGTGCCAGCAGTTACTCCCGACTAGCCACCTACGAGCAGTACTTC. It encodes CASSYSRLATYEQYF.

The chain uses TRBV7-8 and TRBJ2-7, with 8 bases matching TRBD2. CDR1 and CDR2 from the germline V gene are SGHVS and FQNEAQ. The CDR3 is 16 residues long. Germline trimming cut 2 bases from V and 6 bases from J; bases unmatched to any gene: 12. The CDR3 loop reads CASSLSLTGGPFEQYF. The CDR3 DNA sequence: TGTGCCAGCAGCTTATCCCTGACGGGAGGGCCTTTCGAGCAGTACTTC.

V and J are TRBV4-2 and TRBJ2-1; a weak D match, TRBD2 (5 bases). The V end was cut by 6 bases, the J end by 8 bases, with 20 bases between. The CDR3 extends over 15 amino acids. Germline V gene sequence: CDR1 LGHNA, CDR2 YNFKEQ. The CDR3 coding sequence is TGTGCCAGCAGACCATCCCCGATTAGCGTCGATGAGCAGTTCTTC. It encodes CASRPSPISVDEQFF.

This clone has at least ten counts. The chain is built from TRBV9 and TRBJ2-5, with 7 bases that match TRBD2. This CDR3 has 14 amino acids. J was trimmed by 5 bases and V by 4 bases; bases with no gene match: 8. Per the germline V gene, CDR1 is SGDLS and CDR2 is YYNGEE. The CDR3 loop reads CASSPRLALETQYF. The CDR3 bases are TGTGCCAGCAGCCCCCGACTAGCCCTCGAGACCCAGTACTTC.

Details on this clone: The sample holds other DNA sequences that translate to the same CDR3. CDR3 sequence reads: CASSPQLYEQYF. For the CDR3, the DNA is TGTGCCAGCAGCCCTCAATTATACGAGCAGTACTTC. This chain joins TRBV7-9 and TRBJ2-7; D remains ambiguous. V lost 5 bases, J lost 4 bases, and 9 bases lay in between. Germline assignment: CDR1 SEHNR and CDR2 FQNEAQ (reference sequence). This CDR3 has 12 amino acids.

The chain links TRBV19 to TRBJ2-3; D uncertain. The CDR3 covers 13 residues. Deletions cut 1 base from V and 3 bases from J, with 5 bases between. Germline V gene sequence: CDR1 LNHDA, CDR2 SQIVND (reference sequence). The CDR3 region is CASSIGNTDTQYF. The CDR3 DNA follows: TGTGCCAGTAGTATAGGGAATACAGATACGCAGTATTTT.

V gene TRBV7-6 combines with J gene TRBJ1-1; D is undetermined. Looked up from germline, CDR1 is SGHVS and CDR2 is FNYEAQ. The V and J ends lost 2 bases and 1 base respectively, with 5 bases between them. CDR3 length equals 13 residues. The CDR3 protein is CASSLLGNTEAFF. In nucleotides, the CDR3 is TGTGCCAGCAGCTTATTGGGGAACACTGAAGCTTTCTTT. Filled out from reference TRBV7-6 and TRBJ1-1, the complete variable domain reads GAGVSQSPRYKVTKRGQDVALRCDPISGHVSLYWYRQALGQGPEFLTYFNYEAQQDKSGLPNDRFSAERPEGSISTLTIQRTEQRDSAMYRCASSLLGNTEAFFGQGTRLTVV.

The chain recombines TRBV2 with TRBJ2-1; 8 nucleotides align to TRBD2. The CDR3 is 13 residues long. The junction had 3 bases not matched to a gene; V was cut back by 6 bases and J by 5 bases. From germline, CDR1 is SNHLY and CDR2 FYNNEI. CDR3 protein: CASSSSGHNEQFF. For the CDR3, the DNA is TGTGCCAGCAGCTCTAGCGGGCACAATGAGCAGTTCTTC.

This sequence joins TRBV7-3 and TRBJ2-2; possible D gene TRBD2, 6 bases. V shed 0 bases and J shed 3 bases, with 8 bases lying between them. This CDR3 is built from 15 residues. Germline lookup yields CDR1 SGHTA and CDR2 FQGTGA. CDR3 nucleotides: TGTGCCAGCAGCTTAACTAGCGGCCACACCGGGGAGCTGTTTTTT. It specifies CASSLTSGHTGELFF.

V is TRBV13 and J is TRBJ2-2; D possibly corresponds to TRBD1 (5 bases). The CDR3 sequence is 17 residues long. V was trimmed by 7 bases and J by 3 bases, leaving 21 bases between them. Looked up from germline, CDR1 is PRHDT and CDR2 is FYEKMQ (reference sequence). CDR3 loop: CASTDSLQGKHTGELFF. The CDR3 region has the DNA TGTGCCAGCACCGATAGTCTCCAGGGAAAGCACACCGGGGAGCTGTTTTTT.

V is TRBV6-1 and J is TRBJ2-7; 10 bases match TRBD1. This CDR3 is built from 15 residues. The ends lost 3 bases at V and 2 bases at J; junction bases unmatched: 4. Germline CDR1 and CDR2: MNHNS and SASEGT. This CDR3 reads CASSDRQGATYEQYF. The DNA of the CDR3 is TGTGCCAGCAGTGACCGACAGGGGGCCACCTACGAGCAGTACTTC.